The 31 T cell receptor beta chains given below trace back to one sample, sequenced in a study of memory CD4+ T cells and cytomegalovirus serostatus. Assay: immunoSEQ multiplex PCR; the TCRdb copy retains only in-frame clones and omits some. Counted here are about 44,000 clones, around 80% occurring once; the ten biggest clones make up approximately 1.9%. Single viable CD3+CD4+CD8-CD45RO+ cells were sorted as the memory CD4+ T cells. Sequencing was done on a sample of memory CD4+ T cells from blood. The receptors stem from an adult in good health and CMV-seronegative.

The chain has TRBV7-2 and TRBJ2-7, with 13 bases matching TRBD2. Germline CDR1 is SGHTA and CDR2 is FQGNSA. The V and J ends lost 1 base and 0 bases, in that order; junction bases with no gene match: 3. The CDR3 covers 17 residues. CDR3 DNA: TGTGCCAGCAGCTTAGATGGACTAGCGGGGGTCTCCTACGAGCAGTACTTC. Translated: CASSLDGLAGVSYEQYF.

V is TRBV7-2 and J is TRBJ2-7; 9 nucleotides agree with TRBD2. The CDR3 consists of 16 residues. Germline loops: CDR1 SGHTA, CDR2 FQGNSA. V was pared by 1 base and J by 4 bases, with 8 bases of the junction left unmatched. CDR3 nucleotides: TGTGCCAGCAGCTTAGTTGGAGCGGGGGGCTCTTACGAGCAGTACTTC. Encoded protein: CASSLVGAGGSYEQYF. The full variable domain, with the rest looked up from reference TRBV7-2 and TRBJ2-7, is GAGVSQSPSNKVTEKGKDVELRCDPISGHTALYWYRQSLGQGLEFLIYFQGNSAPDKSGLPSDRFSAERTGGSVSTLTIQRTQQEDSAVYLCASSLVGAGGSYEQYFGPGTRLTVT.

The chain couples TRBV2 to TRBJ1-1; 8 positions agree with TRBD1. This CDR3 has 15 amino acids. V trimming: 5 bases; J trimming: 5 bases; junction bases outside the gene matches: 10. Germline loops: CDR1 SNHLY, CDR2 FYNNEI. CDR3 sequence reads: CASSQTDRGVTEAFF. As DNA, the CDR3 is TGTGCCAGCAGTCAAACCGACAGGGGAGTTACTGAAGCTTTCTTT.

The chain carries TRBV27 and TRBJ2-5; 8 nucleotides align to TRBD1. Trimming at V came to 6 bases and at J to 4 bases, leaving 4 bases not matched to a gene. CDR1 and CDR2 from the germline V gene are MNHEY and SMNVEV (reference sequence). The CDR3 runs 13 residues. CDR3 in DNA: TGTGCCAGCAGGCCGACAGGGGCAGAGACCCAGTACTTC. Translation: CASRPTGAETQYF.

The table lists this clone with a few counts. V is TRBV18 and J is TRBJ1-4; 7 positions agree with TRBD1. The J segment lost 0 bases and the V segment lost 1 base, leaving 23 bases of the junction unmatched. This CDR3 comprises 23 residues. Germline V gene sequence: CDR1 KGHSH, CDR2 LQKENI. The CDR3 reads CASSPRGGGRGLLVAPTNEKLFF. The CDR3 DNA reads as TGTGCCAGCTCACCACGTGGAGGGGGAAGGGGGCTACTAGTCGCCCCAACTAATGAAAAACTGTTTTTT.

This clone was counted a few times. V and J are TRBV6-6 and TRBJ2-7; TRBD1 matches at 10 bases. The CDR3 runs to 14 residues. Trimming cost V 6 bases and J 12 bases; bases outside gene matches: 14. The germline V gene has CDR1 MNHNY and CDR2 SVGAGI (reference sequence). The CDR3 DNA reads TGTGCCAGCAGGCCGGGACAGGGGCCCCTGGATCGGTACTTC. Protein: CASRPGQGPLDRYF.

This clone appeared once. V usage is TRBV5-4 and J usage is TRBJ2-7, with TRBD1 matching over 9 bases. With 4 bases clipped from V and 5 bases from J, the junction kept 7 bases outside the gene matches. Germline V gene lookup returns CDR1 SGHNT and CDR2 YYREEE (reference sequence). This CDR3 region has 14 residues. CDR3 nucleotides: TGTGCCAGCAGCCCCGGGACAGGGTCAGACGAGCAGTACTTC. It yields the protein CASSPGTGSDEQYF.

This chain uses TRBV27 with TRBJ1-4; no definite D call. This CDR3 contains 15 residues. Per the germline V gene, CDR1 is MNHEY and CDR2 is SMNVEV (reference sequence). Trimming took 0 bases from V and 5 from J, leaving 10 bases between them. The chain's CDR3 is CASSLSIAPNEKLFF. DNA of the CDR3: TGTGCCAGCAGTTTATCCATAGCTCCAAATGAAAAACTGTTTTTT.

CDR3 residues: CASSLSSGNTGELFF. The CDR3 nucleotides are TGTGCCAGCAGCTTATCTAGCGGAAACACCGGGGAGCTGTTTTTT. The chain employs TRBV7-2 and TRBJ2-2, with 7 bases aligning to TRBD2. The V gene end was trimmed by 2 bases and the J gene end by 2 bases; junction bases not matched to a gene: 2. Germline CDR1 SGHTA, CDR2 FQGNSA. The CDR3 totals 15 residues.

This chain links TRBV4-1 with TRBJ2-1; 9 bases are a match to TRBD2. The CDR3 sequence is 17 residues long. The germline V gene has CDR1 MGHRA and CDR2 YSYEKL. Trimming took 1 base from V and 9 from J; bases not matched to a gene: 13. Written as DNA, the CDR3 is TGCGCCAGCAGCCAAGTTGTCCCGGGACTAGCTGGATTTGAGCAGTTCTTC. Translating it yields CASSQVVPGLAGFEQFF.

In this sample, this clone turned up a few times. This sequence joins TRBV2 and TRBJ1-2, with 7 bases lining up with TRBD1. The CDR3 has 12 residues. V gave up 8 bases and J gave up 2 bases; unmatched junction bases: 2. Per germline, CDR1 SNHLY and CDR2 FYNNEI. The CDR3 sequence: CASQGENYGYTF. In DNA, the CDR3 is TGTGCCAGCCAGGGGGAAAACTATGGCTACACCTTC. Full variable domain (rest looked up from reference TRBV2 and TRBJ1-2): EPEVTQTPSHQVTQMGQEVILRCVPISNHLYFYWYRQILGQKVEFLVSFYNNEISEKSEIFDDQFSVERPDGSNFTLKIRSTKLEDSAMYFCASQGENYGYTFGSGTRLTVV.

The V gene is TRBV28, the J gene TRBJ1-2; 7 nucleotides match TRBD1. The CDR3 consists of 15 residues. J gave up 6 bases and V 5 bases, and 12 bases lay outside the gene matches. The germline gives CDR1 MDHEN, CDR2 SYDVKM. The CDR3 loop is CASSPISRGRNGYTF. DNA for the CDR3: TGTGCCAGCAGTCCCATTTCCAGGGGGAGGAATGGCTACACCTTC.

Judged by abundance, this clone is medium-sized. This chain links TRBV27 with TRBJ1-2, with D perhaps matching TRBD1 (6 bases). V was shortened by 6 bases and J by 5 bases, with 16 bases between the two germline ends. The germline CDR1 and CDR2 sequences are MNHEY and SMNVEV (reference sequence). The CDR3 is 14 residues long. CDR3 DNA: TGTGCCAGCAGCCCGGGCGGGGGGCGATATGGCTACACCTTC. The encoded protein is CASSPGGGRYGYTF.

This clone was picked up one time. J is TRBJ2-3 and V is TRBV2, with 8 bases fitting TRBD1. The junction had 12 bases not matched to a gene; V was cut back by 9 bases and J by 4 bases. The CDR3 sequence is 15 residues long. CDR1 is SNHLY, CDR2 FYNNEI, per germline. The CDR3 loop is CASPVRTGMADTQYF. The CDR3 DNA is TGTGCCAGTCCAGTTAGGACAGGGATGGCAGATACGCAGTATTTT.

This clone turned up a few times. The rearrangement joins TRBV29-1 to TRBJ1-1, with D hard to call. This CDR3 has 13 amino acids. The ends were cut back, 3 bases at V and 1 base at J, with 9 bases in the middle. Germline CDR1 SQVTM, CDR2 ANQGSEA. In DNA, the CDR3 is TGCAGCGTTGAGGTGACAACGAACACTGAAGCTTTCTTT. Translation: CSVEVTTNTEAFF.

The genes are TRBV4-1 and TRBJ2-1, with D perhaps given as TRBD1 or TRBD2 (7 bases each). From germline, CDR1 is MGHRA and CDR2 YSYEKL. This CDR3 is 17 amino acids long. V was trimmed by 3 bases and J by 7 bases, leaving 22 bases between them. CDR3 sequence (DNA): TGCGCCAGCAGCCACCCCTCGGGGAGGGGGCTAGGAAATGAGCAGTTCTTC. Translated: CASSHPSGRGLGNEQFF.

The J gene is TRBJ2-3, the V gene TRBV5-6, with 10 nucleotides matching TRBD1. CDR1 and CDR2 (germline): SGHDT, YYEEEE. With 2 bases clipped from V and 2 bases from J, the junction kept 5 bases outside the gene matches. This CDR3 is built from 16 residues. CDR3 protein: CASSFRGQGVTDTQYF. The CDR3 coding sequence is TGTGCCAGCAGCTTCCGCGGACAGGGGGTCACAGATACGCAGTATTTT.

The chain joins TRBV5-4 to TRBJ1-5; weak D call: TRBD1 (6 bases). V was cut by 2 bases and J by 6 bases, with 12 bases left in between. Germline CDR1 reads SGHNT; CDR2 reads YYREEE (reference sequence). This CDR3 has 14 residues. The CDR3, as DNA: TGTGCCAGCAGCTTACAGGGTATGGGTCAGCCCCAGCATTTT. It yields the protein CASSLQGMGQPQHF. Filled out from reference TRBV5-4 and TRBJ1-5, the complete variable domain reads ETGVTQSPTHLIKTRGQQVTLRCSSQSGHNTVSWYQQALGQGPQFIFQYYREEENGRGNFPPRFSGLQFPNYSSELNVNALELDDSALYLCASSLQGMGQPQHFGDGTRLSIL.

This clone came up a few times. This sequence joins TRBV6-1 and TRBJ2-5; 7 bases fit TRBD1. V trimming: 0 bases; J trimming: 5 bases; junction bases outside the gene matches: 9. The CDR3 contains 16 residues. Germline V gives CDR1 MNHNS, CDR2 SASEGT. CDR3 nucleotide sequence: TGTGCCAGCAGTGAAGCGATGACAGGGTTTAAGGAGACCCAGTACTTC. Residues: CASSEAMTGFKETQYF.

CDR3 sequence (DNA): TGTGCCAGCAGCGCCACCGGGACAGTTGGCGAGCAGTACTTC. Its translation is CASSATGTVGEQYF. This chain connects TRBV7-3 to TRBJ2-7; 7 positions agree with TRBD1. The CDR3 extends over 14 amino acids. Germline CDR1 SGHTA, CDR2 FQGTGA. V shed 5 bases and J 6 bases; nucleotides not matched to a gene: 10.

V and J are TRBV2 and TRBJ1-4; D gene ambiguous. V lost 4 bases and J 4 bases, leaving 7 bases between the germline ends. The length of the CDR3 is 13 residues. CDR1 is SNHLY and CDR2 is FYNNEI in the germline V gene. Written as DNA, the CDR3 is TGTGCCAGCAGTGCGGCAGATAATGAAAAACTGTTTTTT. Its protein is CASSAADNEKLFF. Combining the CDR3 with reference TRBV2 and TRBJ1-4 gives the whole variable domain EPEVTQTPSHQVTQMGQEVILRCVPISNHLYFYWYRQILGQKVEFLVSFYNNEISEKSEIFDDQFSVERPDGSNFTLKIRSTKLEDSAMYFCASSAADNEKLFFGSGTQLSVL.

The table lists this clone with a few counts. The genes are TRBV19 and TRBJ2-2, with D hard to call. The CDR3 covers 13 residues. Germline V gives CDR1 LNHDA, CDR2 SQIVND (reference sequence). As DNA, the CDR3 is TGTGCAGTAGGAGAAGCGAACACCGGGGAGCTGTTTTTT. It is translated as CAVGEANTGELFF.

V is TRBV27 and J is TRBJ2-5, with 9 bases aligning to TRBD1. Germline CDR1 reads MNHEY; CDR2 reads SMNVEV (reference sequence). Trimming cost V 5 bases and J 3 bases; bases outside gene matches: 13. CDR3 length: 17 amino acids. The CDR3 here is CASSTPLRQGVKETQYF. The CDR3 nucleotides read TGTGCCAGCAGTACTCCACTTCGACAGGGGGTGAAAGAGACCCAGTACTTC.

The gene calls are TRBV2 and TRBJ1-2, with D hard to call. The ends were cut back, 3 bases at V and 5 bases at J, with 10 bases in the middle. In germline, CDR1 is SNHLY, CDR2 FYNNEI. This CDR3 comprises 13 residues. DNA for the CDR3: TGTGCCAGCAGTGAGACCCCAGTATATGGCTACACCTTC. Protein: CASSETPVYGYTF.

This chain links TRBV28 with TRBJ1-5, with 8 bases matching TRBD1. The length of the CDR3 is 14 residues. V lost 7 bases and J lost 6; bases outside the gene matches: 8. In germline, CDR1 is MDHEN, CDR2 SYDVKM. Here the CDR3 DNA reads TGTGCCAGCATCACCCAGGGGGCGGGTCAGCCCCAGCATTTT. Translation gives CASITQGAGQPQHF.

This chain uses TRBV15 with TRBJ1-3; D is uncertain. The CDR3 covers 12 residues. From germline, CDR1 is LNHNV and CDR2 YYDKDF (reference sequence). With 0 bases removed from V and 5 bases from J, the gap between germline ends came to 2 bases. CDR3 nucleotides: TGTGCCACCAGCAGAGACAGAAACACCATATATTTT. This encodes CATSRDRNTIYF.

The V and J genes are TRBV20-1 and TRBJ2-7; D is unclear. Germline V CDR1 and CDR2: DFQATT, SNEGSKA (reference sequence). Between the trimmed V and J ends, which lost 3 bases and 5 bases, there was a span of 5 bases. This CDR3 contains 10 residues. The CDR3 DNA reads TGCAGTGCTAGGAAAGACGAGCAGTACTTC. Its protein product is CSARKDEQYF.

The table lists this clone with a few counts. One end of the junction does not line up with germline, which may come from a read error. The sample contains more than one DNA sequence encoding this CDR3. The rearrangement uses TRBV7-7 and TRBJ2-2; D not resolved. The germline CDR1 and CDR2 sequences are SSHAT and FNYEAQ (reference sequence). The CDR3 consists of 12 residues. The CDR3 region is CASSADTGELFF. CDR3 bases: TGTGCTAGCAGCGCGGACACCGGGGAGCTGTTTTTT.

This clone was found a few times. The chain combines TRBV7-2 with TRBJ1-4; D call uncertain. This CDR3 contains 13 residues. V was trimmed by 8 bases and J by 2 bases, leaving 9 bases between them. Germline V gene data show CDR1 as SGHTA and CDR2 as FQGNSA. The CDR3 nucleotides read TGTGCCAGCGGCTGGAGGACTAATGAAAAACTGTTTTTT. It yields the protein CASGWRTNEKLFF.

This clone showed up just once. The chain joins TRBV19 to TRBJ1-5; the D gene is possibly TRBD1 (5 bases). This CDR3 comprises 15 residues. Trimming removed 7 bases at V and 4 bases at J, with 17 bases between. Germline V gives CDR1 LNHDA, CDR2 SQIVND (reference sequence). This CDR3 reads CASTETWQGNQPQHF. In DNA form, the CDR3 reads TGTGCCAGTACCGAAACGTGGCAGGGAAATCAGCCCCAGCATTTT.

This chain links TRBV30 with TRBJ2-2; TRBD1 is a possible D gene (5 bases). Between the trimmed V and J ends, which lost 1 base and 1 base, there was a span of 7 bases. Germline V gene data show CDR1 as GTSNPN and CDR2 as SVGIG (reference sequence). CDR3 length: 14 residues. The CDR3 loop reads CAWSGTKNTGELFF. The CDR3 DNA is TGTGCCTGGAGTGGGACAAAGAACACCGGGGAGCTGTTTTTT.